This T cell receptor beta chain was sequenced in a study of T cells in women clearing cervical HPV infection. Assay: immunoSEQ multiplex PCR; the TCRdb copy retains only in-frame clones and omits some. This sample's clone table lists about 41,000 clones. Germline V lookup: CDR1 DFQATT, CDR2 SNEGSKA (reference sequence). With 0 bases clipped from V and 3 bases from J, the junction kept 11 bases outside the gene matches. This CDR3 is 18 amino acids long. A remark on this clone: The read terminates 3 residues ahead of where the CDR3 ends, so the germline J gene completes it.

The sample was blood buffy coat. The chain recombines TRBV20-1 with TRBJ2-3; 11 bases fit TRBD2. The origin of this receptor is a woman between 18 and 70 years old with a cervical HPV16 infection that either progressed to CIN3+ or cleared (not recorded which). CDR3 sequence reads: CSARDLAGGVGDTDTQYF. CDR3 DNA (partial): TGCAGTGCTAGAGATCTAGCGGGAGGTGTTGGGGATACAGATACG.